This TCR beta chain was sequenced during a study of glioma-infiltrating T cells after dendritic cell vaccination. Overall study: Samples are from glioblastoma patients in Phase I and II dendritic cell vaccine trials.

Study-wide results and caveats: Higher TCR clonality did not directly relate to longer survival.

With regard to this clone: Its antigen is unidentified.

Trimming removed 2 bases at V and 7 bases at J, with 14 bases between. This CDR3 has 15 amino acids. Looked up from germline, CDR1 is MGHDK and CDR2 is SYGVNS. As for time point: after dendritic cell vaccination, including at tumor progression/relapse. PBMC sampling occurred before vaccination, two weeks after the third dose, and at progression. Generated by immunoSEQ multiplex PCR, the TCRdb table keeps only in-frame clones and is missing some. The data show some 91,000 clones, 80% to 90% seen once. This chain joins TRBV25-1 and TRBJ1-4, with D unresolved. The specimen comprised blood, sampled after dendritic cell vaccination. This sequence was found in a human donor with glioblastoma. CDR3 DNA: TGTGCCAGCAGTGAAGTGAGAACAGCAACTGAAAAACTGTTTTTT. It is translated as CASSEVRTATEKLFF.